This TCR beta chain was recovered during a study of blood T cells in healthy people across ages. CDR3 length equals 14 residues. Germline values: CDR1 SGHRS, CDR2 YFSETQ. V dropped 2 bases and J dropped 7 bases, with 13 bases sitting between them. This clonotype was counted only a few times. A second PCR of 7 to 11 cycles used a sample-barcoded 5' primer and a J-beta primer mix. Every cDNA was tagged by a template-switch adaptor with 12 random nucleotides. TCRdb called the 5' RACE reads again in MiXCR, with one record for every CDR3 protein. The sample has 550,000 to 650,000 distinct CDR3 sequences; about 25% are singletons. The same sample was also used in a study of T cells of mothers and their children. That report notes: M1S, a second-PCR primer, added sample barcodes and 2-4 random nucleotides.

The sequence came from a boy aged 2 to 10 in good health. Source material: blood. The chain employs TRBV5-1 and TRBJ2-1; D may be TRBD2 (6 bases). For the CDR3, the DNA is TGCGCCAGCAGCTTACCGGGGACTGGGAATGAGCAGTTCTTC. Its translation: CASSLPGTGNEQFF.